This is a list of T cell receptor beta chains from one sample in a study of shared clonotypes between healthy human individuals. Clones were sequenced by immunoSEQ multiplex PCR, and TCRdb holds only the in-frame ones, with some missing. The table shows 2 million to 2.5 million clones, with 90% to 95% occurring only once. Input material: naive CD4+ T cells from PBMCs. The source of these receptors is a man aged 18 to 29 in good health. Some clones in this sample may be carry-over from other donors' samples. Both conserved end residues are part of each CDR3. D genes are given only for firm matches. The listing skips clone size in some rows; elsewhere it reads once, few, many or a size class.

cdr3_nt cdr3_aa clone_size j_call d_call v_call cdr3_length
TGTGCTACGGGACAGGGAAATTCACCCCTCCACTTT CATGQGNSPLHF NA TRBJ1-6 TRBD1 TRBV28 12
TGTGCCAGCTCACTAGGGGGGCAAAACACTGAAGCTTTCTTT CASSLGGQNTEAFF NA TRBJ1-1 NA TRBV18 14
TGCGCCAGCAGAACCGGGACAGCCACCTACGAGCAGTACTTC CASRTGTATYEQYF NA TRBJ2-7 TRBD1 TRBV5-1 14
TGCGCCAGCAGCTTGAATATCCCACAGAGCTCCTACAATGAGCAGTTCTTC CASSLNIPQSSYNEQFF NA TRBJ2-1 NA TRBV5-1 17
TGCGCCAGCAGTAGGGGACTAGGGAGGTCCACCGGGGAGCTGTTTTTT CASSRGLGRSTGELFF NA TRBJ2-2 TRBD2 TRBV10-2 16
TGCGCCAGCAGCCCATCCGGGCCATCGAGAGATACGCAGTATTTT CASSPSGPSRDTQYF NA TRBJ2-3 NA TRBV4-1 15
TGTGCCAGCAGCTTGTCTACTTTTGGGGAGCTGTTTTTT CASSLSTFGELFF NA TRBJ2-2 NA TRBV7-3 13
TGCGCCAGCAGCTTGGGGCAGAGGAGCACAGATACGCAGTATTTT CASSLGQRSTDTQYF NA TRBJ2-3 NA TRBV5-1 15
TGTGCCAGCACTCGAAACCGGGACAGCCCCTACGAGCAGTACTTC CASTRNRDSPYEQYF NA TRBJ2-7 TRBD1 TRBV6-1 15
TGCGCCAGCAGCTTGACAGGGGTCGGAGATCAGCCCCAGCATTTT CASSLTGVGDQPQHF NA TRBJ1-5 TRBD1 TRBV5-1 15
TGTGCCAGCAGCTTGTGGTCCTACATAGTCTCCTACGAGCAGTACTTC CASSLWSYIVSYEQYF NA TRBJ2-7 NA TRBV5-7 16
TGTGCCAGCAGTTTAGCAGCTGCAACTAATGAAAAACTGTTTTTT CASSLAAATNEKLFF NA TRBJ1-4 NA TRBV27 15
TGTGCCAGTTTTAAAGGCAAGCCTAGCAATCAGCCCCAGCATTTT CASFKGKPSNQPQHF NA TRBJ1-5 NA TRBV6-1 15
TGTGCCAGCAGCACCGGACTGAACACTGAAGCTTTCTTT CASSTGLNTEAFF NA TRBJ1-1 NA TRBV9 13
TGCGCCAGCAGCCTCGCACGTAGCGGGATCCAGAATGAGCAGTTCTTC CASSLARSGIQNEQFF NA TRBJ2-1 TRBD2 TRBV4-1 16
TGTGCCAGCAGCCAATCCGGGACAGCCCCCGCCACCCAGTACTTC CASSQSGTAPATQYF NA TRBJ2-5 TRBD1 TRBV9 15
TGCGCCAGCAGCTTGATGGTCGGATACACCATATATTTT CASSLMVGYTIYF NA TRBJ1-3 NA TRBV5-1 13
TGTGCCAGCAGATGGACCTTGGGGAGCAATGAGCAGTTCTTC CASRWTLGSNEQFF NA TRBJ2-1 NA TRBV28 14
TGTGCCAGCAGGGAGAGCAATCAGCCCCAGCATTTT CASRESNQPQHF few TRBJ1-5 NA TRBV28 12
TGTGCCAGTAGCTCAGGGGGTAGCACAGATACGCAGTATTTT CASSSGGSTDTQYF NA TRBJ2-3 TRBD1 TRBV19 14
TGTGCCAGCAGGACCCTGACAGGGGATAACGAAAAACTGTTTTTT CASRTLTGDNEKLFF NA TRBJ1-4 TRBD1 TRBV6-1 15
TGCGCCAGCAGCCAAGGACAGGGGGGCACAGATACGCAGTATTTT CASSQGQGGTDTQYF NA TRBJ2-3 TRBD1 TRBV4-1 15
TGTGCCAGCAGTTTAAGGGGATACCTGACCGAAGATACGCAGTATTTT CASSLRGYLTEDTQYF NA TRBJ2-3 NA TRBV27 16
TGTGCCAGCTCTCCCCCGGTCGGGAGTGCATACGAGCAGTACTTC CASSPPVGSAYEQYF NA TRBJ2-7 NA TRBV18 15
TGTGCCAGCAGAAAACGGACAGCTAGCACAGATACGCAGTATTTT CASRKRTASTDTQYF NA TRBJ2-3 NA TRBV4-2 15
TGCGCCAGCATCAAGCGGGAGTGGGGGGAAGCCAAAAACATTCAGTACTTC CASIKREWGEAKNIQYF NA TRBJ2-4 TRBD2 TRBV10-1 17
TGTGCCAGCAGTTTGCGCAGGGGATCGGAGCCCCAGCATTTT CASSLRRGSEPQHF NA TRBJ1-5 NA TRBV27 14
TGTGCCAGCAGTTTTACAGGGGACTATGGCTACACCTTC CASSFTGDYGYTF NA TRBJ1-2 TRBD1 TRBV27 13
TGTGCCACCAGCAGTGAGGACAGGGACAAAAACATTCAGTACTTC CATSSEDRDKNIQYF NA TRBJ2-4 TRBD1 TRBV15 15
TGCAGTGTTAGAGCCGAAAAACTGTTTTTT CSVRAEKLFF few TRBJ1-4 NA TRBV20-1 10
TGCGCCAGCAGCCAAGCCCCCGGGACAGTCTACGAGCAGTACTTC CASSQAPGTVYEQYF NA TRBJ2-7 TRBD1 TRBV4-3 15
TGTGCCAGCAGCTTAGTAGGGCGCGAGCAGTACTTC CASSLVGREQYF NA TRBJ2-7 NA TRBV11-2 12
TGTGCCAGCAGTTCGGACCGAGGTACTGAAGCTTTCTTT CASSSDRGTEAFF few TRBJ1-1 NA TRBV2 13
TGTGCCACCAGCAGAGAAGCTGGTCCCTACGAGCAGTACTTC CATSREAGPYEQYF NA TRBJ2-7 NA TRBV15 14
TGTGCCAGCAGTGGAATTGGGGCGATGAACACTGAAGCTTTCTTT CASSGIGAMNTEAFF NA TRBJ1-1 NA TRBV6-5 15
TGCGCCAGCAGCGAACGAGCGGTTCCCTACAATGAGCAGTTCTTC CASSERAVPYNEQFF NA TRBJ2-1 NA TRBV5-1 15
TGTGCCAGCAGCTTAAACCCCAAAGGTCCCTACGAGCAGTACTTC CASSLNPKGPYEQYF once TRBJ2-7 NA TRBV7-6 15
TGTGCCAGCAGGCGCCGGGAGACCCAGTACTTC CASRRRETQYF NA TRBJ2-5 NA TRBV6-5 11
TGCGCCAGCAGCTTGGATCCAGGGTCCTACAATGAGCAGTTCTTC CASSLDPGSYNEQFF NA TRBJ2-1 NA TRBV5-1 15
TGCGCCAGCAGCCCCTTTGTTGGGACAGGGTTTTACGAGCAGTACTTC CASSPFVGTGFYEQYF NA TRBJ2-7 TRBD1 TRBV5-1 16
TGTGCCAGCAGAGGGACTAGCAGTCTGGGCGGGGAGCTGTTTTTT CASRGTSSLGGELFF NA TRBJ2-2 TRBD2 TRBV6-1 15
TGTGCCAGCTCTCCAGACCGACAGTTCTATGGCTACACCTTC CASSPDRQFYGYTF NA TRBJ1-2 NA TRBV18 14
TGTGCCAGCAGCTTAAACGGCCCGAGGGGGAACACTGAAGCTTTCTTT CASSLNGPRGNTEAFF NA TRBJ1-1 NA TRBV7-3 16
TGCGCCAGCAGCTTGGAGGGGACGCAAGGCAATGAGCAGTTCTTC CASSLEGTQGNEQFF NA TRBJ2-1 NA TRBV5-1 15
TGTGCCATCAGAGGACTAGCGGGAGGGAGGTCCTACAATGAGCAGTTCTTC CAIRGLAGGRSYNEQFF NA TRBJ2-1 TRBD2 TRBV10-3 17
TGTGCCAGCAGCTTTGGGGGATACGGCACTGAAGCTTTCTTT CASSFGGYGTEAFF NA TRBJ1-1 NA TRBV5-6 14
TGTGCCAGCAGCCCTACAGGGGCCACTGAAGCTTTCTTT CASSPTGATEAFF few TRBJ1-1 TRBD1 TRBV7-9 13
TGCGCCAGCAGCTCGGAGGTACAGGGGGCGATGCATTCACCCCTCCACTTT CASSSEVQGAMHSPLHF NA TRBJ1-6 TRBD1 TRBV5-1 17
TGTGCCCGCGTACATCGACGGGACAGGAGAAACACCATATATTTT CARVHRRDRRNTIYF NA TRBJ1-3 TRBD1 TRBV30 15
TGTGCCAGCAGCTTAGGTACGGGAGCGTGGACCGGGGAGCTGTTTTTT CASSLGTGAWTGELFF NA TRBJ2-2 NA TRBV7-8 16
TGTGCCAGCAGTCGGGGGAACTCCTACAATGAGCAGTTCTTC CASSRGNSYNEQFF NA TRBJ2-1 NA TRBV25-1 14
TGTGCCAGCAGCCCCCGGACAGGATTCGAGCAGTTCTTC CASSPRTGFEQFF once TRBJ2-1 TRBD1 TRBV7-3 13
TGTGCCAGCAGTGAAGGCGGGCAGAAGACTGAAGCTTTCTTT CASSEGGQKTEAFF NA TRBJ1-1 NA TRBV2 14
TGTGCCAGCTCCCCGCAGGGACAGGGTGGCAATGAGCAGTTCTTC CASSPQGQGGNEQFF NA TRBJ2-1 TRBD1 TRBV18 15